The rows below give T cell receptor beta chains drawn from one sample of a study of identifying expanded T cells in peripheral blood. TCRdb's table, derived via immunoSEQ multiplex PCR, lists solely in-frame clones and lacks some. The table has 90,000 to 100,000 clones, about nine tenths seen once. Sample: blood. These receptors all stem from a person between 18 and 75 years old in good health. CDR3s include the opening cysteine and the closing phenylalanine or tryptophan. D genes are given only for firm matches. Where a row states a size, it is once, few, many or the class of an expanded clone; other rows omit it.

len,v_gene,d_gene,abundance,j_gene,CDR3nt,CDR3aa
14,TRBV10-3,NA,once,TRBJ2-1,TGTGCCATCCGCTCCCTAGGCGGGTACAATGAGCAGTTCTTC,CAIRSLGGYNEQFF
14,TRBV5-6,NA,NA,TRBJ2-5,TGTGCCAGCAGCCACACAGGGCCTAGGGTGACCCAGTACTTC,CASSHTGPRVTQYF
13,TRBV6-5,NA,once,TRBJ2-5,TGTGCCAGCAGTTACAGGGTTGGAGAGACCCAGTACTTC,CASSYRVGETQYF
16,TRBV4-2,TRBD2,NA,TRBJ2-5,TGTGCCAGCAGCCCCGGTCGGGGAGCGGGGCAAGAGACCCAGTACTTC,CASSPGRGAGQETQYF
16,TRBV30,TRBD2,NA,TRBJ2-3,TGTGCCTGGAGTAACGAGGTAGCGGGGGGGCAAGATACGCAGTATTTT,CAWSNEVAGGQDTQYF
15,TRBV4-3,NA,NA,TRBJ1-6,TGCGCCAGCAGCCAAGACCTAGGCCCTCCCCCGCCCCTCCACTTT,CASSQDLGPPPPLHF
17,TRBV18,NA,NA,TRBJ2-1,TGTGCCAGCTCACCACCGAACCGGGACAACGGGTTGGATGAGCAGTTCTTC,CASSPPNRDNGLDEQFF
16,TRBV6-5,TRBD1,once,TRBJ1-4,TGTGCCAGCAGTTACTCGCCGGACAGGGGTGGTGAAAAACTGTTTTTT,CASSYSPDRGGEKLFF
16,TRBV5-1,NA,NA,TRBJ2-2,TGCGCCAGCAGCTTGGAAGGACTGGGGCACACCGGGGAGCTGTTTTTT,CASSLEGLGHTGELFF
15,TRBV5-6,NA,NA,TRBJ2-5,TGTGCCAGCAGCTTGGTGGCGGACAGTGGAGAGACCCAGTACTTC,CASSLVADSGETQYF
15,TRBV28,NA,NA,TRBJ2-5,TGTGCCAGCAGTTTGGGGGGTCTATGGCAAGAGACCCAGTACTTC,CASSLGGLWQETQYF
14,TRBV28,NA,NA,TRBJ2-7,TGTGCCAGCACGACCGGCGGCAGGGCTTACGAGCAGTACTTC,CASTTGGRAYEQYF
14,TRBV11-2,NA,once,TRBJ1-1,TGTGCCAGCAGCGGCGGAAAGGAGTACACTGAAGCTTTCTTT,CASSGGKEYTEAFF
15,TRBV5-1,TRBD1,NA,TRBJ1-4,TGCGCCAGCAGCACAGGGGCCACAACTAATGAAAAACTGTTTTTT,CASSTGATTNEKLFF
14,TRBV19,NA,NA,TRBJ1-5,TGTGCCAGTAGTATTGTTACAGGCGAATCGCCCCAGCATTTT,CASSIVTGESPQHF
13,TRBV28,NA,NA,TRBJ1-2,TGTGCCAGCAGCCCCGACCCGGGGCATGGCTACACCTTC,CASSPDPGHGYTF
11,TRBV7-9,NA,once,TRBJ2-5,TGTGCCAGCAGCACCGACATGGTTCGGTACTTC,CASSTDMVRYF
14,TRBV11-3,NA,NA,TRBJ1-5,TGTGCCAGCAGCGTGTGGGGAGGAAATCAGCCCCAGCATTTT,CASSVWGGNQPQHF
15,TRBV5-4,TRBD2,NA,TRBJ2-3,TGTGCCAGCAGCTACGGACTAGACGGGAGGTCTTCCCAGTATTTT,CASSYGLDGRSSQYF
14,TRBV6-6,NA,NA,TRBJ1-2,TGTGCCAGCAGTTACTCGAGTAGGGCAGCCGGCTACACCTTC,CASSYSSRAAGYTF
16,TRBV27,TRBD2,NA,TRBJ2-7,TGTGCCAGCAGTTCTCCCCGACTAGCGGGCTCCTACGAGCAGTACTTC,CASSSPRLAGSYEQYF
14,TRBV5-1,NA,NA,TRBJ1-6,TGCGCCAGCCAGGAGGGTTCCTATAATTCACCCCTCCACTTT,CASQEGSYNSPLHF
15,TRBV14,NA,NA,TRBJ2-7,TGTGCCAGCAGCCAAGTAGGAGCAGGGCTGGCCGAGCAGTACTTC,CASSQVGAGLAEQYF
17,TRBV5-6,TRBD1,NA,TRBJ1-5,TGTGCCAGCAGCCTGGGTCCCCGGGACAGGGGTATTCAGCCCCAGCATTTT,CASSLGPRDRGIQPQHF
16,TRBV7-2,TRBD2,NA,TRBJ2-3,TGTGCCAGCGGGCCGTTAGCGGGAGCCAGCACAGATACGCAGTATTTT,CASGPLAGASTDTQYF
14,TRBV28,NA,once,TRBJ1-1,TGTGCCAGCGTTAAAGGGCCCCAAGGGACTGAAGCTTTCTTT,CASVKGPQGTEAFF
14,TRBV7-2,NA,NA,TRBJ2-7,TGTGCCAGCAGCTCGGACTTGATTTCCTACGAGCAGTACTTC,CASSSDLISYEQYF
16,TRBV19,NA,NA,TRBJ1-5,TGTGCCAGTAGTATAGAGTTGGTGGAGTACAATCAGCCCCAGCATTTT,CASSIELVEYNQPQHF
14,TRBV28,NA,NA,TRBJ2-7,TGTGCCAGCAAGGTGGCAAGGCCCCGCGACGAGCAGTACTTC,CASKVARPRDEQYF
15,TRBV7-2,NA,NA,TRBJ1-3,TGTGCCAGCAGCCGGGCAGTCTCCTCTGGAAACACCATATATTTT,CASSRAVSSGNTIYF
16,TRBV5-1,TRBD2,NA,TRBJ2-3,TGCGCCAGCAGCTGGACTAGCGGGGGGGTCACAGATACGCAGTATTTT,CASSWTSGGVTDTQYF
14,TRBV2,TRBD1,NA,TRBJ2-7,TGTGCCAGCGGGGGTAGACAGGGGGCTTACGAGCAGTACTTC,CASGGRQGAYEQYF
14,TRBV28,NA,NA,TRBJ2-1,TGTGCCAGCAGGTCCTGGGGCACCAACAATGAGCAGTTCTTC,CASRSWGTNNEQFF
14,TRBV28,TRBD2,NA,TRBJ2-7,TGTGCCAGCAGTTCCGGGACTACGTCCTACGAGCAGTACTTC,CASSSGTTSYEQYF